The 12 T cell receptor beta chains in this list originate from one sample, sequenced in a study of shared clonotypes between healthy human individuals. Naive CD8 populations comprised CD45RO-negative cells positively selected for CCR7, excluding terminally differentiated effector memory CD45RA+ cells. Sequencing was performed with immunoSEQ multiplex PCR; in TCRdb, only in-frame clones are kept and a portion is missing. The data hold around 2,000,000 clones, with over 85% observed a single time. Sequences were obtained from naive CD8+ T cells sorted from blood. The receptors come from a man aged 18 to 29 in good health.

Concerning this clone: In the same sample, other DNA sequences code for this CDR3. The rearrangement joins TRBV7-9 to TRBJ1-5; 7 bases are a match to TRBD1. The CDR3 is 13 amino acids. V lost 5 bases and J lost 7; bases outside the gene matches: 5. Germline lookup yields CDR1 SEHNR and CDR2 FQNEAQ (reference sequence). CDR3 residues: CASSQGVGQPQHF. The CDR3 bases are TGTGCCAGCAGCCAGGGGGTGGGACAGCCCCAGCATTTT.

This sequence joins TRBV7-9 and TRBJ1-1; D is unclear. The V end lost 3 bases, the J end lost 1 base, and 12 bases lay between the germline ends. Germline V gene data show CDR1 as SEHNR and CDR2 as FQNEAQ (reference sequence). The CDR3 is made up of 15 amino acids. The DNA of the CDR3 is TGTGCCAGCAGCTTTAATTCTTATGGGAACACTGAAGCTTTCTTT. Amino acids: CASSFNSYGNTEAFF.

As to this clone: The sample has other DNA sequences that encode this CDR3 too. This chain connects TRBV9 to TRBJ2-7; perhaps TRBD2 as D (5 bases). Germline-derived CDR1 and CDR2 are SGDLS and YYNGEE. The CDR3 totals 14 residues. Trimming removed 3 bases from V and 0 bases from J, with 10 bases in between. The CDR3 coding sequence is TGTGCCAGCAGCGCCTCGGGGAACTCCTACGAGCAGTACTTC. The encoded protein is CASSASGNSYEQYF.

V and J are TRBV7-9 and TRBJ1-3; D not certain. V lost 6 bases, J lost 2 bases, and 11 bases lay in between. Germline loops: CDR1 SEHNR, CDR2 FQNEAQ (reference sequence). CDR3 size: 14 residues. CDR3 in DNA: TGTGCCAGCAGTGGGAGTAGTACTGGAAACACCATATATTTT. Translating it yields CASSGSSTGNTIYF.

The chain uses TRBV2 and TRBJ1-2; D is unresolved. V was pared by 7 bases and J by 8 bases, with 17 bases between. The CDR3 runs 13 residues. Germline assignment: CDR1 SNHLY and CDR2 FYNNEI. The CDR3 nucleotides are TGTGCCAGCACCCTGAGCCTCAACGAGGGCTACACCTTC. Its protein is CASTLSLNEGYTF.

Note on this clone: This CDR3 is also generated by other DNA sequences in the sample. The chain carries TRBV11-2 and TRBJ2-2; D gene unclear. With 1 base removed from V and 4 bases from J, the gap between germline ends came to 7 bases. This CDR3 is built from 14 residues. From germline, CDR1 is SGHAT and CDR2 FQNNGV. The CDR3 coding sequence is TGTGCCAGCAGCTTAGTTACTGGCACCGGGGAGCTGTTTTTT. Protein product: CASSLVTGTGELFF. Complete variable domain (other parts from reference TRBV11-2 and TRBJ2-2): EAGVAQSPRYKIIEKRQSVAFWCNPISGHATLYWYQQILGQGPKLLIQFQNNGVVDDSQLPKDRFSAERLKGVDSTLKIQPAKLEDSAVYLCASSLVTGTGELFFGEGSRLTVL.

The chain links TRBV18 to TRBJ2-1; 7 bases match TRBD2. The V segment lost 3 bases and the J segment 8 bases; nucleotides outside the gene matches: 10. The CDR3 length is 15 residues. The germline V gene encodes CDR1 KGHSH and CDR2 LQKENI. In DNA form, the CDR3 reads TGTGCCAGCTCACCGTGGCGGGAGTCAGTCTATGAGCAGTTCTTC. Protein product: CASSPWRESVYEQFF.

This sequence joins TRBV5-1 and TRBJ2-7; 8 positions match TRBD2. Germline CDR1 SGHRS, CDR2 YFSETQ. The CDR3 covers 15 residues. V was pared by 0 bases and J by 6 bases, with 8 bases of the junction left unmatched. CDR3 bases: TGCGCCAGCAGCTTGGAATTTTCGGGACTAGGCGAGCAGTACTTC. It specifies CASSLEFSGLGEQYF.

This sequence joins TRBV10-1 and TRBJ2-1; D remains ambiguous. V dropped 3 bases and J dropped 7 bases, with 10 bases sitting between them. This CDR3 has 13 amino acids. Germline-derived CDR1 and CDR2 are WNHNN and SYGVQD (reference sequence). DNA of the CDR3: TGCGCCAGCAGTGACCTTAGGAAGAATGAGCAGTTCTTC. This sequence encodes CASSDLRKNEQFF.

This chain links TRBV7-9 with TRBJ1-4; 9 bases are a match to TRBD1. The CDR3 runs to 16 residues. The ends lost 5 bases at V and 8 bases at J; junction bases unmatched: 12. The germline CDR1 and CDR2 sequences are SEHNR and FQNEAQ (reference sequence). The CDR3 region is CASSHSSGQGNEKLFF. The CDR3 DNA follows: TGTGCCAGCAGCCACTCTTCCGGACAGGGGAACGAAAAACTGTTTTTT.

The chain links TRBV5-6 to TRBJ1-2; D unresolved. The CDR3 length is 14 residues. Germline assignment: CDR1 SGHDT and CDR2 YYEEEE. With 0 bases removed from V and 7 bases from J, the gap between germline ends came to 13 bases. The chain's CDR3 is CASSLEELVGGYTF. CDR3 DNA sequence: TGTGCCAGCAGCTTGGAGGAGCTGGTGGGTGGCTACACCTTC.

CDR3 DNA sequence: TGTGCCAGCAGCGTCACACTAGCGCACTACAATGAGCAGTTCTTC. Its translation: CASSVTLAHYNEQFF. This chain links TRBV9 with TRBJ2-1, with 7 bases matching TRBD2. The CDR3 sequence is 15 residues long. In germline, CDR1 is SGDLS, CDR2 YYNGEE. V gave up 2 bases and J gave up 3 bases; unmatched junction bases: 5.